Sequencing of this TCR beta chain was carried out in a study of T cell responses to AZD1222 COVID-19 vaccine. Study-wide results and caveats: Across the whole spike, CD4 TCRs peaked at regions 160-218 and 743-854.

Concerning this clone itself: Its antigen is still unknown.

Produced via immunoSEQ multiplex PCR; TCRdb's table is partial and in-frame only. The data contain approximately 160,000 clones, less than 95% of them singletons. This CDR3 spans 12 amino acids. Trimming pared 2 bases from V and 2 bases from J, leaving 2 bases between. Germline CDR1 and CDR2: LGHNT and FRNRAP. This specimen was peripheral blood, taken on day 0 of AZD1222 vaccination. The receptor was derived from an adult in good health. This sequence joins TRBV12-5 and TRBJ2-3; D remains ambiguous. The CDR3, as DNA: TGTGCTAGTGGTTTGAACACAGATACGCAGTATTTT. This codes for CASGLNTDTQYF.